Presented here are 9 T cell receptor beta chains from one specimen sequenced in a study of tumor and adjacent non-tumor tissue in lung cancer. A modified ARM-PCR protocol with three rounds of nested PCR amplified TCRbeta. MiXCR, applied by TCRdb to the multiplex PCR reads, yields one record per CDR3 protein. The sample has some 70,000 distinct CDR3 sequences, around 70% seen once. This sample's RNA came from whole unsorted tissue. Distant lung tissue was collected more than 3 cm away from the tumor edge. Sequencing was carried out using distant non-tumor lung tissue. The origin of the receptors is a woman between 50 and 59 years old with non-small cell lung cancer.

As for this clonotype: The junction shows a germline mismatch at one end, possibly a read error. The chain carries TRBV5-4 and TRBJ2-7, with D perhaps TRBD1 (5 bases). The CDR3 length is 15 residues. From germline, CDR1 is SGHNT and CDR2 YYREEE (reference sequence). The CDR3: CANRPDARALGELYF. For the CDR3, the DNA is TGTGCCAACAGACCCGATGCCAGGGCCTTGGGCGAGCTGTACTTC.

This clonotype was found many times. The gene calls are TRBV4-3 and TRBJ2-7; TRBD2 agrees at 12 bases. Germline loops: CDR1 LGHNA, CDR2 YSLEER. V was pared by 1 base and J by 3 bases, with 1 base of the junction left unmatched. There are 15 residues in the CDR3. For the CDR3, the DNA is TGCGCCAGCAGCCAAGGACTAGCGGGAGACTACGAGCAGTACTTC. It is translated as CASSQGLAGDYEQYF.

Regarding this clonotype: A read error may explain this, as a much larger clone is one base away. The chain links TRBV20-1 to TRBJ1-2, with no clear D. The CDR3 is made up of 13 amino acids. Germline CDR1 DFQATT, CDR2 SNEGSKA (reference sequence). The DNA for the CDR3 is TGCAGTACTAGTGAGCAGGCAGGATATGGCTACACCTTC. Translated: CSTSEQAGYGYTF.

Turning to this clonotype: An end of the junction does not agree with germline; a read error may underlie this. The chain couples TRBV11-2 to TRBJ2-4; 12 nucleotides align to TRBD2. The V gene's germline CDR1 is SGHAT and CDR2 FQNNGV. This CDR3 comprises 17 residues. Here the CDR3 DNA reads TGTGCCAGCAGCCTCACGACTAGCGGGAGAGCCAAAAACATTCGGTACTTT. This translates into CASSLTTSGRAKNIRYF.

As to this clonotype: An end of the junction does not agree with germline; a read error may underlie this. This rearrangement joins TRBV9 to TRBJ2-1, with D uncertain. The germline gives CDR1 SGDLS, CDR2 YYNGEE. CDR3 length: 13 residues. CDR3 DNA: TGTGCCAGCAGCGCCTACCCATCTCAGGAGCAAATCTTC. Its protein product is CASSAYPSQEQIF.

On this clonotype itself: A much larger clone lies one base from this, so it may be a read error. V usage is TRBV6-6 and J usage is TRBJ2-2; 16 bases are shared with TRBD2. There are 17 residues in the CDR3. V was clipped by 5 bases and J by 6 bases; unmatched bases: 6. Germline V CDR1 and CDR2: MNHNY, SVGAGI (reference sequence). The CDR3 protein is CASSSGTSGGGPGELFF. The CDR3 DNA follows: TGTGCCAGCAGTAGTGGGACTAGCGGGGGGGGCCCCGGGGAGCTGTTTTTT.

The J gene is TRBJ1-5, the V gene TRBV20-1; D is undetermined. The end of the DNA fits TRBJ2-3 better, so the J call may be wrong. In germline, CDR1 is DFQATT, CDR2 SNEGSKA (reference sequence). This CDR3 is built from 13 residues. The CDR3 is CSANREENQPQYF. CDR3 coding DNA: TGCAGTGCTAACAGAGAGGAGAATCAGCCCCAGTATTTT.

To note about this clonotype: One end of the junction is discordant with germline, which a read error may explain. The V call is TRBV20-1, the J call TRBJ2-1; D is uncertain. Germline CDR1 reads DFQATT; CDR2 reads SNEGSKA (reference sequence). The CDR3 contains 14 residues. The CDR3 here is CSTNGRYSYSEQFF. The CDR3 DNA reads as TGCAGTACTAACGGGCGGTACTCCTACAGTGAGCAGTTCTTC.

As regards this clonotype: The junction and the germline gene differ at one end; a read error may be behind it. The V and J genes are TRBV12-3 or TRBV12-4 and TRBJ1-5; D may be TRBD1 (5 bases). The CDR3 has 13 amino acids. The CDR3 nucleotides are TGTGACAGCAGTTCGACCAAGGGGCAGCCCCGGCATTTT. It translates to CDSSSTKGQPRHF.